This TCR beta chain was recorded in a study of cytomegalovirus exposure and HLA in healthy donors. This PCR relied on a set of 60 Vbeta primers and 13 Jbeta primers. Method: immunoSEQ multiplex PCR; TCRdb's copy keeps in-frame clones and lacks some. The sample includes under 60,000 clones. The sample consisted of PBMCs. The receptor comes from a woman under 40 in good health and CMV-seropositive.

CDR3 protein: CASSPSVNEKLFF. For the CDR3, the DNA is TGTGCCAGCAGCCCCTCGGTTAATGAAAAACTGTTTTTT. The chain joins TRBV25-1 to TRBJ1-4; D not resolved. Germline values: CDR1 MGHDK, CDR2 SYGVNS. This CDR3 is 13 amino acids long. V lost 6 bases to trimming and J lost 4 bases, with 9 bases between them.